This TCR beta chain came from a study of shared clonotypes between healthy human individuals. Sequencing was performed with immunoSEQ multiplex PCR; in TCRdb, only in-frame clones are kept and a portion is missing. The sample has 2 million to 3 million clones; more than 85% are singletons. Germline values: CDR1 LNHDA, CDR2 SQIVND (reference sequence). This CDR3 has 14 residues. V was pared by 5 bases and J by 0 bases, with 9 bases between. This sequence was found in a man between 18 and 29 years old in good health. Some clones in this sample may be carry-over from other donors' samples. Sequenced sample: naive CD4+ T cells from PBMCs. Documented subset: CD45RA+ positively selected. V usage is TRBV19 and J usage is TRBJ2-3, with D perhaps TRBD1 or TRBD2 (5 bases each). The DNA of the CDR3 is TGTGCCAGTAGTGGCCGGGACAGCACAGATACGCAGTATTTT. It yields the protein CASSGRDSTDTQYF. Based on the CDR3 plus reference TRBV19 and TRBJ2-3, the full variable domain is DGGITQSPKYLFRKEGQNVTLSCEQNLNHDAMYWYRQDPGQGLRLIYYSQIVNDFQKGDIAEGYSVSREKKESFPLTVTSAQKNPTAFYLCASSGRDSTDTQYFGPGTRLTVL.